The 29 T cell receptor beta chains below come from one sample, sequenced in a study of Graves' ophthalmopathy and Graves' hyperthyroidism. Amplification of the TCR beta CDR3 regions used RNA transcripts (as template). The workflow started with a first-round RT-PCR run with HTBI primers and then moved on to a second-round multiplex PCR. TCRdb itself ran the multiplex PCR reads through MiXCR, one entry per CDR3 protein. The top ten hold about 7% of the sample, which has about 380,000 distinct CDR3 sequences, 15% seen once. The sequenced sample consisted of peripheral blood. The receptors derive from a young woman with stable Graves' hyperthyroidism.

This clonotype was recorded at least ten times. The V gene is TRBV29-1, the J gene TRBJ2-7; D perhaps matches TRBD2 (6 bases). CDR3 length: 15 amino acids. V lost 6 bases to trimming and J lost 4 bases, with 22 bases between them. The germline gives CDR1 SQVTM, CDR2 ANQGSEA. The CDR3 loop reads CSVERSVGRFYEQYF. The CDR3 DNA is TGCAGCGTCGAAAGGAGCGTCGGGAGATTTTACGAGCAGTACTTC.

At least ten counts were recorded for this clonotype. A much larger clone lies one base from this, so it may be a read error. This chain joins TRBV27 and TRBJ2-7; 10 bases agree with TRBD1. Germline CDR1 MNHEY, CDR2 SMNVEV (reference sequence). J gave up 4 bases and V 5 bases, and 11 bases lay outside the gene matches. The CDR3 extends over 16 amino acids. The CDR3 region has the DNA TGTGCCAGCAGTCCCAGGGCCGGGACAGGGGAATACGAGCAGTACTTC. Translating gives CASSPRAGTGEYEQYF.

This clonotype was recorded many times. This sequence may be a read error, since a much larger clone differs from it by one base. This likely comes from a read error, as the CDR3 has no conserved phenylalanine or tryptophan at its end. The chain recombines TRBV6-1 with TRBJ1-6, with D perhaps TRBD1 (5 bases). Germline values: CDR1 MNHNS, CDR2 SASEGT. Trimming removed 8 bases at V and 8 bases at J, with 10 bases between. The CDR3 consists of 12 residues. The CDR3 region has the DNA TGTGCCAGCGGGGAAGGGGATTCACCCCTCCACCTT. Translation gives CASGEGDSPLHL.

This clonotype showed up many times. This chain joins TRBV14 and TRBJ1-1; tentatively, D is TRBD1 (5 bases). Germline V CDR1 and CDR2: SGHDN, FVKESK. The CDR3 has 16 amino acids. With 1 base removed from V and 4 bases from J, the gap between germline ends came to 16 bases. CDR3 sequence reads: CASSQGRGRWGTEAFF. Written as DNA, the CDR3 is TGTGCCAGCAGCCAAGGTAGGGGAAGGTGGGGCACTGAAGCTTTCTTT.

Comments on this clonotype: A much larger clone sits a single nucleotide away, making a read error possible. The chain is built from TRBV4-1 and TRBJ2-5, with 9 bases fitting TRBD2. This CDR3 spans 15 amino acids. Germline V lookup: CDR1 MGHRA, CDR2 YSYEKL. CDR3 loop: CASSRSGGTQETQDF. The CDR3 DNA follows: TGCGCCAGCAGCCGGAGCGGGGGGACGCAAGAGACCCAGGACTTC.

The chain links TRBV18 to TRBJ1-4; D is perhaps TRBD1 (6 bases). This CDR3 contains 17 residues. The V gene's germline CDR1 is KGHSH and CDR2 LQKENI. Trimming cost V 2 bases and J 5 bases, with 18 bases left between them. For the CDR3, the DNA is TGTGCCAGCTCACCAGGGATGGGGCAGGGGCGGAATGAAAAACTGTTTTTT. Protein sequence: CASSPGMGQGRNEKLFF.

The CDR3 loop reads CATSRDSGGMNTEAFF. In nucleotides, the CDR3 is TGTGCCACCAGCAGAGATTCGGGGGGTATGAACACTGAAGCTTTCTTT. This chain connects TRBV15 to TRBJ1-1; TRBD1 is a possible D gene (5 bases). V dropped 0 bases and J dropped 0 bases, with 11 bases sitting between them. The CDR3 length is 16 residues. CDR1 and CDR2 from the germline V gene are LNHNV and YYDKDF (reference sequence).

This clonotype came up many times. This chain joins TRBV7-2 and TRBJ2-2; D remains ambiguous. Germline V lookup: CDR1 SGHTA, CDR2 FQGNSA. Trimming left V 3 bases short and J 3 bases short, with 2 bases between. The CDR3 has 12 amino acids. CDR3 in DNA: TGTGCCAGCAGCTTTTACACCGGGGAGCTGTTTTTT. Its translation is CASSFYTGELFF.

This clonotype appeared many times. CDR3 bases: TGTGCCAGCAGCCTAGATGGGGCGTCTTATGGCTACACCTTC. It translates to CASSLDGASYGYTF. This chain connects TRBV7-2 to TRBJ1-2, with a possible D match to TRBD1 (5 bases). Germline values: CDR1 SGHTA, CDR2 FQGNSA. CDR3 length: 14 amino acids. Between the trimmed V and J ends, which lost 5 bases and 5 bases, there was a span of 15 bases.

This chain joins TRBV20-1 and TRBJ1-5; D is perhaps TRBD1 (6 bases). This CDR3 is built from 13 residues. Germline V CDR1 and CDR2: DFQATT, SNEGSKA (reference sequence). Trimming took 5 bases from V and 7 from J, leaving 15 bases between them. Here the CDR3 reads CSAQSGAGQPQHF. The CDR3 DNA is TGCAGTGCTCAGTCGGGGGCCGGCCAGCCCCAGCATTTT.

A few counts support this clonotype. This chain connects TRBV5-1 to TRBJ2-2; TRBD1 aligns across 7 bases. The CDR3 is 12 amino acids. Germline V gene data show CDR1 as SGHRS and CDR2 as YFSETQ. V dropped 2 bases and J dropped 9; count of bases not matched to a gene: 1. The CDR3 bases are TGCGCCAGCAGCTTACAGGGGCGGGAGCTGTTTTTT. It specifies CASSLQGRELFF.

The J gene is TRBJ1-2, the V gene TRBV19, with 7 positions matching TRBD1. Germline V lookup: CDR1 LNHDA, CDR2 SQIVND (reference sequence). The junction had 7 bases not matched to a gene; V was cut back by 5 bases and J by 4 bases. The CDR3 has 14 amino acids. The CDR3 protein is CASSPQDRSYGYTF. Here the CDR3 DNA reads TGTGCCAGTAGTCCTCAGGACAGGTCCTATGGCTACACCTTC.

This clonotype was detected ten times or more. The CDR3, as DNA: TGTGCCAGCATGGACAGGCCCAGAAATTCGAATCAGCCCCAGCATTTT. Translation: CASMDRPRNSNQPQHF. The chain combines TRBV7-2 with TRBJ1-5, with 7 nucleotides matching TRBD1. Germline V gives CDR1 SGHTA, CDR2 FQGNSA. Trimming at V came to 7 bases and at J to 4 bases, leaving 13 bases not matched to a gene. This CDR3 has 16 amino acids.

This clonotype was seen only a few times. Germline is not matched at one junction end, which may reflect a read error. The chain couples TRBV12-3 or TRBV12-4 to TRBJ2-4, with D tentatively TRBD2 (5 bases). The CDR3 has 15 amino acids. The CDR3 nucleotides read TGTGCCAGCAGTCCCAACCGTCTAGCCAAAAACATTAAGTACTTC. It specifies CASSPNRLAKNIKYF.

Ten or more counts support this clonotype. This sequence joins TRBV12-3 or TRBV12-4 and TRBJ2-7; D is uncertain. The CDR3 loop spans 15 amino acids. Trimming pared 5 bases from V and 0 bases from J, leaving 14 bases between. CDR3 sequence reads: CASSPRHLISYEQYF. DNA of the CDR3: TGTGCCAGCAGTCCCAGACACCTTATCTCCTACGAGCAGTACTTC.

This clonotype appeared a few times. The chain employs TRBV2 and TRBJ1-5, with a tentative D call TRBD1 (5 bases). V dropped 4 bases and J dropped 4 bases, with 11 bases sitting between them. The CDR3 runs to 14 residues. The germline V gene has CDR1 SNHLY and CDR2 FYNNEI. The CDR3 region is CASSAGGMNQPQHF. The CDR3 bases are TGTGCCAGCAGTGCTGGGGGGATGAATCAGCCCCAGCATTTT. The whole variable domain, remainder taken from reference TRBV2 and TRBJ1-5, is EPEVTQTPSHQVTQMGQEVILRCVPISNHLYFYWYRQILGQKVEFLVSFYNNEISEKSEIFDDQFSVERPDGSNFTLKIRSTKLEDSAMYFCASSAGGMNQPQHFGDGTRLSIL.

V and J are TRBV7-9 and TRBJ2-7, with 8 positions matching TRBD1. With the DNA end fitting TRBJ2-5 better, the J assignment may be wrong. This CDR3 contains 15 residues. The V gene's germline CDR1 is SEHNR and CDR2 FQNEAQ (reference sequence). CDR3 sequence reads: CASRRTGGPEETQYF. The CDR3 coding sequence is TGTGCCAGCAGGCGTACAGGGGGTCCGGAAGAGACCCAGTACTTC.

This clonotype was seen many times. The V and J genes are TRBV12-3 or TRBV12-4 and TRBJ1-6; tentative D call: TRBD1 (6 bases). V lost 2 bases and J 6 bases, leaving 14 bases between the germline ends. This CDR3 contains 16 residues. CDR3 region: CASSLLGARGNSPLHF. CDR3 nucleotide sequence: TGTGCCAGCAGTTTACTGGGGGCTAGGGGTAATTCACCCCTCCACTTT.

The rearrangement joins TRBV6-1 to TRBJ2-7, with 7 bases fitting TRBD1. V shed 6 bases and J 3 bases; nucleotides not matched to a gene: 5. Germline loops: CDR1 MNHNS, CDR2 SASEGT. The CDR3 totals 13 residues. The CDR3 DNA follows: TGTGCCAGCAGCAAGAACAGGGGCTACGAGCAGTACTTC. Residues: CASSKNRGYEQYF.

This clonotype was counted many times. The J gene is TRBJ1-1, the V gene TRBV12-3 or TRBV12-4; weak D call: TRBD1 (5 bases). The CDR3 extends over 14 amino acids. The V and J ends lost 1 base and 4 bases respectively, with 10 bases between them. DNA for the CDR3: TGTGCCAGCAGTTTAGAGCAGGGCGCCACTGAAGCTTTCTTT. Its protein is CASSLEQGATEAFF.

CDR3 amino acids: CASSSFPGLAGDTQYF. In nucleotides, the CDR3 is TGTGCCAGCAGCTCCTTCCCGGGACTAGCTGGAGATACGCAGTATTTT. V is TRBV11-2 and J is TRBJ2-3, with 9 bases that match TRBD2. The CDR3 extends over 16 amino acids. The germline V gene has CDR1 SGHAT and CDR2 FQNNGV. Losses at the gene ends were 4 bases for V and 5 bases for J; bases not matched to a gene: 10.

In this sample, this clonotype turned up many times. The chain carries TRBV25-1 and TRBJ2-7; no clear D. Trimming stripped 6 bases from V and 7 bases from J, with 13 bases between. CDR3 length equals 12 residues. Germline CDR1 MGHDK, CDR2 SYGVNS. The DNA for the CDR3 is TGTGCCAGCAGCCACCGAGGTTGGGAGCAGTACTTC. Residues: CASSHRGWEQYF.

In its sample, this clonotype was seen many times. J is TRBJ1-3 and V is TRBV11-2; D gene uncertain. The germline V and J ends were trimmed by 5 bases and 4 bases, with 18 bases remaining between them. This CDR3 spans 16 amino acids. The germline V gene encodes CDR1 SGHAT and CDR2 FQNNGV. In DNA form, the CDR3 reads TGTGCCAGCAGCCCACTCAGGAGGGCAGGAGGAAACACCATATATTTT. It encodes CASSPLRRAGGNTIYF.

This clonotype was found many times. The CDR3 reads CASSFSRSGELFF. Written as DNA, the CDR3 is TGTGCCAGCAGCTTTAGCCGGAGCGGGGAGCTGTTTTTT. The genes are TRBV7-6 and TRBJ2-2; D uncertain. Germline V gives CDR1 SGHVS, CDR2 FNYEAQ. This CDR3 region has 13 residues. The germline V and J ends were trimmed by 3 bases and 7 bases, with 9 bases remaining between them.

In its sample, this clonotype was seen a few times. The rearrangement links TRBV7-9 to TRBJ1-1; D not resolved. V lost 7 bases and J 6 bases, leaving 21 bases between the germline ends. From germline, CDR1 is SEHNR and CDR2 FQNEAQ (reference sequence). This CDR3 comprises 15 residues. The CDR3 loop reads CASIEGAAGPAEAFF. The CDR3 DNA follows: TGTGCCAGCATTGAGGGAGCAGCCGGCCCCGCTGAAGCTTTCTTT.

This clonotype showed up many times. Here the CDR3 reads CSARTGINYGYTF. Written as DNA, the CDR3 is TGCAGTGCTAGGACAGGGATCAACTATGGCTACACCTTC. The chain is built from TRBV20-1 and TRBJ1-2; 7 nucleotides align to TRBD1. V trimming: 3 bases; J trimming: 2 bases; junction bases outside the gene matches: 3. CDR3 length equals 13 residues. Looked up from germline, CDR1 is DFQATT and CDR2 is SNEGSKA (reference sequence).

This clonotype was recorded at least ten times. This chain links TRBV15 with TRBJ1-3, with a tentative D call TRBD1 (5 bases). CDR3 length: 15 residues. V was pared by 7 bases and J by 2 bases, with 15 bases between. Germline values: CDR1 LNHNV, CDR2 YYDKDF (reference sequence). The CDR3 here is CATKPDRSAGNTIYF. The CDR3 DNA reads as TGTGCCACCAAACCAGACAGAAGCGCTGGAAACACCATATATTTT.

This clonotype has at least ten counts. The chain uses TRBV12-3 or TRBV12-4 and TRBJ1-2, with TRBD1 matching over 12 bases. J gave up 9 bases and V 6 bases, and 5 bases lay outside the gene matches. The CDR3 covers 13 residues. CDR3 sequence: CASRGGTGGRYTF. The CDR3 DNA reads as TGTGCCAGCAGAGGCGGGACAGGGGGCCGCTACACCTTC.

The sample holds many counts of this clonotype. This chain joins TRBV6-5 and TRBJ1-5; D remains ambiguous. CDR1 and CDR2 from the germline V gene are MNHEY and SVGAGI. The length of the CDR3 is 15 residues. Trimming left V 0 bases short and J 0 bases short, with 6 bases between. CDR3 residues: CASSYSIASNQPQHF. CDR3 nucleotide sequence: TGTGCCAGCAGTTACTCGATCGCTAGCAATCAGCCCCAGCATTTT.